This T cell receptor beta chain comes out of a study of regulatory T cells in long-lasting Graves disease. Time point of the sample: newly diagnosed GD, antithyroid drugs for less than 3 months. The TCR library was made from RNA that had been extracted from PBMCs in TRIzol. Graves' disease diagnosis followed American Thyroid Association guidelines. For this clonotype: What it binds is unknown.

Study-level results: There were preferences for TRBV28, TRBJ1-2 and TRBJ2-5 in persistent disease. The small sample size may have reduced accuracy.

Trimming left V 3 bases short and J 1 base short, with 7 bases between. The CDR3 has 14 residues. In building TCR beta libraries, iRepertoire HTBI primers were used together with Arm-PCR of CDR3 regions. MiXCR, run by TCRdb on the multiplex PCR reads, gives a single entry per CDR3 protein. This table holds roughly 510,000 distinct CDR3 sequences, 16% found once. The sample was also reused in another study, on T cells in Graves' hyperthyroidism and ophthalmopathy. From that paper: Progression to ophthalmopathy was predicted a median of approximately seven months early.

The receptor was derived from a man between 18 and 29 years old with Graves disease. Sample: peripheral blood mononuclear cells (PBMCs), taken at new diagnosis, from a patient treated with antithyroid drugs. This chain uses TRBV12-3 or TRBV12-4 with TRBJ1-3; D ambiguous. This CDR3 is CASSFTASGNTIYF. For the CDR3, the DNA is TGTGCCAGCAGTTTTACAGCATCTGGAAACACCATATATTTT.